This T cell receptor beta chain appears in the sequencing data of a study of blood T cell repertoires in COVID-19. Clones were sequenced by immunoSEQ multiplex PCR, and TCRdb holds only the in-frame ones, with some missing. The sample lists 75,000 to 95,000 clones, about 88% seen once, with 2.9% in the top ten. Specimen: peripheral blood. This sequence originates from an elderly woman with acute or convalescent COVID-19.

The CDR3 DNA reads TGTGCCAGTAGTGGCCGTGGGGCGAGGAACTATGGCTACACCTTC. Translating gives CASSGRGARNYGYTF. The chain is built from TRBV19 and TRBJ1-2, with D tentatively TRBD1 (5 bases). The V end lost 5 bases, the J end lost 2 bases, and 15 bases lay between the germline ends. Germline-derived CDR1 and CDR2 are LNHDA and SQIVND (reference sequence). The CDR3 consists of 15 residues.